Each of the 19 T cell receptor beta chains below was sequenced from the same sample in a study of blood T cell repertoires in COVID-19. TCRdb keeps only in-frame clones here, not all; method: immunoSEQ multiplex PCR. This sample has about 98,000 clones, with roughly 82% found just once. The specimen sequenced was peripheral blood. The receptor set was obtained from a man aged 65-85 years with active or convalescent COVID-19.

The chain uses TRBV4-3 and TRBJ2-7, with 9 bases lining up with TRBD1. From germline, CDR1 is LGHNA and CDR2 YSLEER. V trimming: 3 bases; J trimming: 3 bases; junction bases outside the gene matches: 9. CDR3 length: 16 amino acids. The CDR3 region has the DNA TGCGCCAGCAGCCAGACCGGGACAGGGCCCTTCTACGAGCAGTACTTC. The encoded protein is CASSQTGTGPFYEQYF.

The chain links TRBV5-4 to TRBJ2-5; no firm D call. The V end lost 3 bases, the J end lost 1 base, and 13 bases lay between the germline ends. CDR3 length equals 15 residues. Per the germline V gene, CDR1 is SGHNT and CDR2 is YYREEE (reference sequence). Here the CDR3 DNA reads TGTGCCAGCAGCTCGCTCCCAGTGGCCCAAGAGACCCAGTACTTC. This gives the protein CASSSLPVAQETQYF.

This chain links TRBV5-1 with TRBJ2-2, with 12 bases aligning to TRBD2. After removal of 4 bases from V and 7 bases from J, the junction contained 11 bases not matched to a gene. Germline assignment: CDR1 SGHRS and CDR2 YFSETQ. The CDR3 extends over 17 amino acids. DNA of the CDR3: TGCGCCAGCAGCCGCCAACTAGCGGGGGGTTTAAACGGGGAGCTGTTTTTT. It codes for CASSRQLAGGLNGELFF.

The chain is built from TRBV3-1 (or the pseudogene TRBV3-2) and TRBJ2-7; D is perhaps TRBD1 (6 bases). Trimming cost V 0 bases and J 6 bases, with 15 bases left between them. CDR1 is LGHDT and CDR2 is YNNKEL in the germline V gene (reference sequence). The CDR3 is made up of 15 amino acids. The CDR3 nucleotides read TGTGCCAGCAGCCAAGACCCACTCAACAGGGCCGAGCAGTACTTC. Translation gives CASSQDPLNRAEQYF.

The chain combines TRBV6-4 with TRBJ2-1; the match to TRBD1 covers 10 bases. The CDR3 runs to 15 residues. J lost 6 bases, V lost 6 bases, and 8 bases had no gene match. CDR1 is MRHNA and CDR2 is SNTAGT in the germline V gene. CDR3 DNA sequence: TGTGCCAGCAGCCAGACAGGGGGCGCGGGCAATGAGCAGTTCTTC. Its translation is CASSQTGGAGNEQFF.

V gene TRBV11-2 combines with J gene TRBJ2-3; perhaps TRBD2 as D (6 bases). CDR3 length equals 16 residues. V shed 7 bases and J shed 0 bases, with 17 bases lying between them. Germline CDR1 reads SGHAT; CDR2 reads FQNNGV. DNA for the CDR3: TGTGCCAGCACCCTTGGGGCGGGGTATAGCACAGATACGCAGTATTTT. Residues: CASTLGAGYSTDTQYF. Together with reference TRBV11-2 and TRBJ2-3, the CDR3 gives the full variable domain: EAGVAQSPRYKIIEKRQSVAFWCNPISGHATLYWYQQILGQGPKLLIQFQNNGVVDDSQLPKDRFSAERLKGVDSTLKIQPAKLEDSAVYLCASTLGAGYSTDTQYFGPGTRLTVL.

This chain links TRBV4-1 with TRBJ1-4, with D unclear. The V and J ends lost 4 bases and 0 bases respectively, with 12 bases between them. CDR1 MGHRA and CDR2 YSYEKL come from the germline V gene. The CDR3 extends over 16 amino acids. The CDR3, as DNA: TGCGCCAGCAGCCCTGCCTGGGCAGCAACTAATGAAAAACTGTTTTTT. Its translation: CASSPAWAATNEKLFF.

On this clone itself: Compared with germline, one end of the junction differs, possibly owing to a read error. The chain carries TRBV18 and TRBJ1-2; D is uncertain. CDR1 and CDR2 (germline): KGHSH, LQKENI. The CDR3 is made up of 15 amino acids. CDR3 in amino acids: CASSPEARGLYDYTF. The CDR3 bases are TGTGCCAGCTCACCAGAGGCCCGCGGACTCTATGACTACACCTTC.

V is TRBV4-1 and J is TRBJ1-1; D perhaps matches TRBD1 (5 bases). This CDR3 comprises 15 residues. The ends were cut back, 1 base at V and 1 base at J, with 10 bases in the middle. Germline CDR1 is MGHRA and CDR2 is YSYEKL. The CDR3, as DNA: TGCGCCAGCAGCCAAGTGGGACTGCCGAACACTGAAGCTTTCTTT. Amino acid sequence: CASSQVGLPNTEAFF.

The J gene is TRBJ1-2, the V gene TRBV3-1 (or the pseudogene TRBV3-2); tentative D call: TRBD1 (6 bases). Trimming shortened V by 0 bases and J by 8 bases, and 13 bases separated the two germline ends. CDR1 is LGHDT, CDR2 YNNKEL, per germline (reference sequence). The CDR3 has 14 amino acids. This CDR3 is CASSQDLGAQGYTF. The CDR3 nucleotides read TGTGCCAGCAGCCAAGATCTGGGGGCGCAAGGCTACACCTTC.

V gene TRBV11-2 combines with J gene TRBJ1-3; perhaps TRBD1 as D (6 bases). Germline V lookup: CDR1 SGHAT, CDR2 FQNNGV. V lost 6 bases and J 0 bases, leaving 18 bases between the germline ends. This CDR3 has 17 residues. The CDR3 DNA follows: TGTGCCAGCAGTTTTAGGGGTCAGGGGTACTCTGGAAACACCATATATTTT. It specifies CASSFRGQGYSGNTIYF.

The genes are TRBV11-3 and TRBJ1-1; D may be TRBD1 (5 bases). Trimming shortened V by 1 base and J by 1 base, and 10 bases separated the two germline ends. The germline CDR1 and CDR2 sequences are SGHNT and YENEEA. The CDR3 spans 15 residues. The CDR3 DNA reads as TGTGCCAGCAGCTTAGCAGGGCCTGGGAACACTGAAGCTTTCTTT. Its protein product is CASSLAGPGNTEAFF.

This clone appeared once. Other nucleotide sequences from this sample produce the same CDR3. This rearrangement joins TRBV28 to TRBJ1-5; a weak D match, TRBD1 (5 bases). The CDR3 runs 14 residues. CDR1 is MDHEN and CDR2 is SYDVKM in the germline V gene. Trimming removed 2 bases from V and 3 bases from J, with 8 bases in between. The CDR3 sequence is CASSLGGTNQPQHF. The CDR3 bases are TGTGCCAGCAGTTTAGGCGGGACCAATCAGCCCCAGCATTTT.

The rearrangement uses TRBV7-9 and TRBJ1-1, with 9 positions matching TRBD1. The CDR3 length is 14 residues. Germline lookup yields CDR1 SEHNR and CDR2 FQNEAQ (reference sequence). Trimming cost V 5 bases and J 7 bases; bases outside gene matches: 8. CDR3 nucleotide sequence: TGTGCCAGCAGCCAACCTACAGGGGGCAGTGAAGCTTTCTTT. Translating it yields CASSQPTGGSEAFF.

This sequence joins TRBV6-5 and TRBJ2-1; the D gene is possibly TRBD2 (5 bases). V was cut by 6 bases and J by 4 bases, with 10 bases left in between. The CDR3 has 13 amino acids. Germline loops: CDR1 MNHEY, CDR2 SVGAGI. CDR3: CASRRAEYNEQFF. Written as DNA, the CDR3 is TGTGCCAGCAGGAGGGCAGAGTACAATGAGCAGTTCTTC.

V and J are TRBV3-1 (or the pseudogene TRBV3-2) and TRBJ2-5; perhaps TRBD2 as D (5 bases). Trimming removed 4 bases at V and 5 bases at J, with 11 bases between. CDR1 and CDR2 (germline): LGHDT, YNNKEL (reference sequence). The CDR3 loop spans 13 amino acids. The CDR3 reads CASSPNSGETQYF. The CDR3 coding sequence is TGTGCCAGCAGCCCCAATTCGGGGGAGACCCAGTACTTC.

This rearrangement joins TRBV7-8 to TRBJ2-5; TRBD1 matches 7 bases. Germline CDR1 is SGHVS and CDR2 is FQNEAQ. This CDR3 region has 15 residues. The trim removed 5 bases at V and 5 bases at J, leaving 11 bases unmatched. The CDR3 spells CASSQMTGMMETQYF. The CDR3 DNA sequence: TGTGCCAGCAGCCAAATGACAGGGATGATGGAGACCCAGTACTTC.

This chain connects TRBV6-5 to TRBJ2-2, with 9 bases aligning to TRBD1. This CDR3 comprises 15 residues. J was trimmed by 6 bases and V by 4 bases; bases with no gene match: 6. Germline V CDR1 and CDR2: MNHEY, SVGAGI. The CDR3 nucleotides are TGTGCCAGCAGTTTACAGGGGGCGAGGTCCGGGGAGCTGTTTTTT. It encodes CASSLQGARSGELFF.

The gene calls are TRBV10-3 and TRBJ1-2, with D unclear. Germline lookup yields CDR1 ENHRY and CDR2 SYGVKD. CDR3 length equals 13 residues. The V end was cut by 2 bases, the J end by 4 bases, with 8 bases between. Here the CDR3 reads CAISENRGYGYTF. CDR3 sequence (DNA): TGTGCCATCAGTGAGAACCGAGGCTATGGCTACACCTTC.